A single sample gave rise to the 17 T cell receptor beta chains below, sequenced in a study of T-cell reconstitution after alpha-beta-depleted transplantation in children. Preparation of the TCRbeta library used unique molecular identifiers. Using its own MiXCR run on the PCR reads, TCRdb lists one record per CDR3 protein. The table lists roughly 610,000 distinct CDR3 sequences, over 9.5% of them singletons, with about 4% in the top ten. Sequenced material: PBMCs from the stem cell graft donor, taken from the stem cell graft. These receptors all come from a human donor who donated a stem cell graft to a child with acute myeloid leukemia.

In regard to this clonotype: Its ends do not fully match the called genes, so a read error is possible. The chain is built from TRBV20-1 and TRBJ1-1; 9 nucleotides agree with TRBD1. CDR3 length equals 15 residues. CDR1 and CDR2 from the germline V gene are DFQATT and SNEGSKA (reference sequence). The CDR3 DNA is TGCAGTGCTAGAACCCGGACAGGGGCGAACACTGAAGTTTTCTTT. This codes for CSARTRTGANTEVFF.

This clonotype was counted ten times or more. V gene TRBV20-1 combines with J gene TRBJ2-7; 11 nucleotides match TRBD2. The CDR3 extends over 14 amino acids. Germline V gene data show CDR1 as DFQATT and CDR2 as SNEGSKA (reference sequence). Trimming at V came to 3 bases and at J to 4 bases, leaving 5 bases not matched to a gene. As DNA, the CDR3 is TGCAGTGCTAGTGTAGCGGGAGGGCGATACGAGCAGTACTTC. Translating it yields CSASVAGGRYEQYF.

In its sample, this clonotype was seen a few times. The rearrangement uses TRBV27 and TRBJ2-2, with 9 bases matching TRBD1. This CDR3 has 16 amino acids. V shed 3 bases and J 6 bases; nucleotides not matched to a gene: 8. The germline CDR1 and CDR2 sequences are MNHEY and SMNVEV (reference sequence). In DNA, the CDR3 is TGTGCCAGCAGTTTTCTGGGACAGGGAGGGCCCGGGGAGCTGTTTTTT. As protein: CASSFLGQGGPGELFF.

This clonotype was observed a handful of times. The chain joins TRBV12-5 to TRBJ2-7; no clear D. Germline V lookup: CDR1 LGHNT, CDR2 FRNRAP. This CDR3 contains 12 residues. V was cut by 9 bases and J by 2 bases, with 11 bases left in between. The CDR3: CARVQKTYEQYF. For the CDR3, the DNA is TGTGCTAGGGTCCAGAAAACCTACGAGCAGTACTTC.

The chain couples TRBV7-2 to TRBJ1-5, with 7 bases that match TRBD1. Germline values: CDR1 SGHTA, CDR2 FQGNSA. This CDR3 is built from 17 residues. With V trimmed by 2 bases and J by 5 bases, 12 bases remained unmatched. The CDR3, as DNA: TGTGCCAGCAGCTTACCGAGGGGGGACAGAAATTATCAGCCCCAGCATTTT. This translates into CASSLPRGDRNYQPQHF.

The rearrangement links TRBV4-2 to TRBJ2-3; TRBD2 is a possible D gene (6 bases). The CDR3 has 18 residues. Germline V CDR1 and CDR2: LGHNA, YNFKEQ. Between the trimmed V and J ends, which lost 0 bases and 1 base, there was a span of 17 bases. CDR3 residues: CASSQDRRGSVGTDTQYF. DNA for the CDR3: TGTGCCAGCAGCCAAGACAGGAGGGGAAGCGTCGGCACAGATACGCAGTATTTT.

There are many counts of this clonotype. CDR3 loop: CSVKGRESYEQYF. CDR3 sequence (DNA): TGCAGCGTTAAGGGCAGGGAGTCGTACGAGCAGTACTTC. The chain recombines TRBV29-1 with TRBJ2-7; D tentatively reads TRBD1 or TRBD2 (5 bases each). V shed 5 bases and J shed 4 bases, with 15 bases lying between them. The CDR3 length is 13 residues. CDR1 and CDR2 (germline): SQVTM, ANQGSEA.

This clonotype showed up many times. The chain carries TRBV29-1 and TRBJ2-4; maybe TRBD2 (5 bases). Per germline, CDR1 SQVTM and CDR2 ANQGSEA. The CDR3 consists of 12 residues. Trimming removed 0 bases from V and 7 bases from J, with 7 bases in between. The CDR3 protein is CSVEDRGNIQYF. In DNA, the CDR3 is TGCAGCGTTGAAGATCGAGGGAACATTCAGTACTTC.

This clonotype has ten or more counts. This chain links TRBV11-1 with TRBJ2-3; 9 bases are shared with TRBD2. The CDR3 is 18 amino acids. The V and J ends lost 0 bases and 0 bases, in that order; junction bases with no gene match: 7. Germline V lookup: CDR1 SGHAT, CDR2 FQDESV (reference sequence). CDR3 in amino acids: CASSLASGSVGSTDTQYF. The DNA of the CDR3 is TGTGCCAGCAGCTTAGCTAGCGGGAGCGTCGGGAGCACAGATACGCAGTATTTT.

This clonotype was observed many times. The chain links TRBV20-1 to TRBJ2-1, with TRBD2 matching over 9 bases. The germline CDR1 and CDR2 sequences are DFQATT and SNEGSKA (reference sequence). The CDR3 is 14 amino acids. V gave up 5 bases and J gave up 9 bases; unmatched junction bases: 11. Here the CDR3 DNA reads TGCAGTGCTCGTAGCGGGAGCGGAAGTAGTGAGCAGTTCTTC. It translates to CSARSGSGSSEQFF.

There are many counts of this clonotype. The gene calls are TRBV9 and TRBJ2-5; the D is unclear. Trimming removed 0 bases from V and 2 bases from J, with 5 bases in between. The germline gives CDR1 SGDLS, CDR2 YYNGEE. This CDR3 is built from 13 residues. The CDR3 reads CASSVAGQETQYF. CDR3 nucleotide sequence: TGTGCCAGCAGCGTAGCGGGTCAAGAGACCCAGTACTTC.

The genes are TRBV24-1 and TRBJ2-3; 7 positions agree with TRBD2. Trimming at V came to 4 bases and at J to 4 bases, leaving 7 bases not matched to a gene. The germline CDR1 and CDR2 sequences are KGHDR and SFDVKD. The CDR3 is 15 amino acids. The CDR3 nucleotides are TGTGCCACCAGTGAAAGCGGGATTAGCGCAGATACGCAGTATTTT. Amino acids: CATSESGISADTQYF.

The J gene is TRBJ2-7, the V gene TRBV7-8; D might be TRBD1 or TRBD2, each matching 5 bases. Germline V gives CDR1 SGHVS, CDR2 FQNEAQ. V was shortened by 2 bases and J by 7 bases, with 15 bases between the two germline ends. The CDR3 is 14 residues long. In nucleotides, the CDR3 is TGTGCCAGCAGCTTAACGGGGCCCCAGGAGGAGCAGTACTTC. It specifies CASSLTGPQEEQYF.

V gene TRBV11-2 combines with J gene TRBJ1-1; D perhaps matches TRBD1 (5 bases). Trimming removed 3 bases at V and 5 bases at J, with 10 bases between. Germline lookup yields CDR1 SGHAT and CDR2 FQNNGV. The CDR3 is made up of 13 amino acids. DNA of the CDR3: TGTGCCAGCAGCTTTTCGTGGGGGACTGAAGCTTTCTTT. The encoded protein is CASSFSWGTEAFF.

The table lists this clonotype with many counts. The V gene is TRBV9, the J gene TRBJ2-3; the match to TRBD2 covers 12 bases. The CDR3 has 16 residues. The germline V gene has CDR1 SGDLS and CDR2 YYNGEE. With V trimmed by 4 bases and J by 8 bases, 11 bases remained unmatched. The chain's CDR3 is CASSPRLAGDRGTQYF. The CDR3 DNA reads as TGTGCCAGCAGCCCCCGACTAGCGGGGGACCGCGGTACGCAGTATTTT.

The sample holds many counts of this clonotype. The chain has TRBV29-1 and TRBJ1-5; weak D call: TRBD1 (5 bases). The CDR3 consists of 16 residues. With 6 bases removed from V and 1 base from J, the gap between germline ends came to 19 bases. From germline, CDR1 is SQVTM and CDR2 ANQGSEA. The chain's CDR3 is CSVIEGTSRSNQPQHF. The CDR3, as DNA: TGCAGCGTCATAGAGGGGACTAGCCGGAGCAATCAGCCCCAGCATTTT.

This clonotype came up many times. The rearrangement joins TRBV29-1 to TRBJ2-6; D unresolved. Trimming shortened V by 6 bases and J by 0 bases, and 6 bases separated the two germline ends. The CDR3 contains 13 residues. Germline V gene lookup returns CDR1 SQVTM and CDR2 ANQGSEA. The CDR3 DNA reads TGCAGCGTCGACACCTCTGGGGCCAACGTCCTGACTTTC. Its protein is CSVDTSGANVLTF.